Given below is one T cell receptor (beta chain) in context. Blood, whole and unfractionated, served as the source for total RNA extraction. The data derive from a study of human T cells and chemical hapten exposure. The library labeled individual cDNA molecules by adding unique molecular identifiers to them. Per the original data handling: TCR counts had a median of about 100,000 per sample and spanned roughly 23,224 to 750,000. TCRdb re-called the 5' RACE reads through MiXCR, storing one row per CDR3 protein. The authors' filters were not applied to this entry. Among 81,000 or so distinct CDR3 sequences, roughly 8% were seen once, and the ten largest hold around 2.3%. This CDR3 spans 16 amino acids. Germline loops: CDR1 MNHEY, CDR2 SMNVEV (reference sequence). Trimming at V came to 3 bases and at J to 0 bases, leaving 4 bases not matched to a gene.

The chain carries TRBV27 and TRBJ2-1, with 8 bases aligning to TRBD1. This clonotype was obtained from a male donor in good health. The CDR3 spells CASSFTGGISYNEQFF. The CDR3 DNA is TGTGCCAGCAGTTTCACAGGGGGTATCTCCTACAATGAGCAGTTCTTC.